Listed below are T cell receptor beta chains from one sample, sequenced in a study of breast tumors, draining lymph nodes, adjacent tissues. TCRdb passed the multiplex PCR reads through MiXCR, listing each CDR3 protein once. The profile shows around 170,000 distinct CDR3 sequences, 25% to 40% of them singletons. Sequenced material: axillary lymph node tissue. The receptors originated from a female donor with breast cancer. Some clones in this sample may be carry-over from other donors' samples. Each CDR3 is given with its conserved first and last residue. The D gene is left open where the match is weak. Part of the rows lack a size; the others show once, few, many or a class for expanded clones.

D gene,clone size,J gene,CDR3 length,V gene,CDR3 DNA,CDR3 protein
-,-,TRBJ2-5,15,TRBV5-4,TGTGCCAGCAGCTTGGGACTGACGGGCCAAGAGACCCAGTACTTC,CASSLGLTGQETQYF
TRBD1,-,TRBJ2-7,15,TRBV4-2,TGTGCCAGCAGCCAATCCGGACAGGGTCCCTACGAGCAGTACTTC,CASSQSGQGPYEQYF
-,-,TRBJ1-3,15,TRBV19,TGTGCCGGTAGCCCAGGGGTCTACTCTGGAAACACCTTATACTTT,CAGSPGVYSGNTLYF
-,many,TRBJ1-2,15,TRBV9,TGTGCCAGCAGCTATAAGGACATCCCGGTCGATGGCTACACCTTC,CASSYKDIPVDGYTF
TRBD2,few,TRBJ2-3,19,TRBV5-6,TGTGCCAGCAGCTTGGTCATACCAGCGGGAGAGGTAGGCACAGATACGCAGTATTTT,CASSLVIPAGEVGTDTQYF
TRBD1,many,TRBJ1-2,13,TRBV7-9,TGTGCCAGCAGATCAGGGGGTACGGATGGCTACACCTTC,CASRSGGTDGYTF
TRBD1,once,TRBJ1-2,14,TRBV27,TGTGCCAGCAGTTTAGGCGGGACAGGGCGTGGCTACACCTTC,CASSLGGTGRGYTF
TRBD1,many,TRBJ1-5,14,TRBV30,TGTGCCTGGAGCGCAGGGGGCGACAATCAGCCCCAGCATTTT,CAWSAGGDNQPQHF
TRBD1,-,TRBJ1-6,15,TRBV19,TGTGCCAGTAGTGCAGGGACAGGGGATAATTCACCCCTCCACTTT,CASSAGTGDNSPLHF
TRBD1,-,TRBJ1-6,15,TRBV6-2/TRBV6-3,TGTGCCAGCAGGGGAACAGGGGGCGTTAATTCACCCCTCCACTTT,CASRGTGGVNSPLHF
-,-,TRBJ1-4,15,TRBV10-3,TGTGCCATCAGTGTAGACAGTGGGATCACTGAAAAACTGTTTTTT,CAISVDSGITEKLFF
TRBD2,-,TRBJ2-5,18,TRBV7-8,TGTGCCAGCAGCCTAAGACGACTAGCGGGAGGGAGTGGGGAGACCCGGTACTTC,CASSLRRLAGGSGETRYF
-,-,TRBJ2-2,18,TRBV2,TGTGCCAGCAGATGGGGGCTCCTGGATAGGGATTACACCGGGGAGCTGTCTTTT,CASRWGLLDRDYTGELSF
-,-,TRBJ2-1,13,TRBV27,TGTGCCAGCAGTTTTCTTGGTGGGAATGAGCAGTTCTTC,CASSFLGGNEQFF
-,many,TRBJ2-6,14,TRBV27,TGTGCCAGCAGTTTATGGGGTGGGGCCAACGTCCTGACTTTC,CASSLWGGANVLTF
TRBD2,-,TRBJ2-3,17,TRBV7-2,TGTGCCAGCAGCTTACGGTCCGGTAGCGGGACGGCAGATACGCAGTATTTT,CASSLRSGSGTADTQYF
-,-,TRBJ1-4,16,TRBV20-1,TGCAGTGCGGACGGACTAGCGGGAGTTGGCAATGAAAAACTGTTTTTT,CSADGLAGVGNEKLFF
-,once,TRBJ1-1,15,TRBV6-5,TGTGCCAGCAGTTACTCCGGGAACATGAACTCTGAAGCTTTCTTT,CASSYSGNMNSEAFF
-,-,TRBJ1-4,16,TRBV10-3,TGTGCCATCAGTGAGCCTTACCAAGCAACTAATGAAAAACTGTTTTTT,CAISEPYQATNEKLFF
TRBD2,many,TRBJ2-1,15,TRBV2,TGTGCCAGCAGTCCCTTCACTAGCGGGAGAGCTGAGCAGTTCTTC,CASSPFTSGRAEQFF
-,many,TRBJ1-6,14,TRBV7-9,TGTGCCAGCAGCGGGTGGGTAGGTAGGTCACCCCTCCACTTT,CASSGWVGRSPLHF
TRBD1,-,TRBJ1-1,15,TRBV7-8,TGTGCCAGCAGCTCGGACAGGGGAATGAACACTGAAGCTTTCTTT,CASSSDRGMNTEAFF
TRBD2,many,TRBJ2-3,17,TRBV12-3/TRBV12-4,TGTGCCAGCAGCTCCAGGACTAGCGGGGGGCCCGGAGATACGCAGTATTTT,CASSSRTSGGPGDTQYF
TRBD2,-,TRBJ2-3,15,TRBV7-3,TGTGCCAGCAGCTTAAAAGCCGGGGGGGGTAATGAGCAGTATTTT,CASSLKAGGGNEQYF
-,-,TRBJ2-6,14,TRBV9,TGTGCCAGCAGCGTCGGGGCTGGGGGCAACGTCCTGACTTTC,CASSVGAGGNVLTF
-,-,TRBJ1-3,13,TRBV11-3,TGTGCCAGCAGTGCCGACAGGGGAAACACCATATATTTT,CASSADRGNTIYF
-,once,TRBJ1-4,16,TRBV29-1,TGCAGCGTTTTTTCCGTTGAAGAGGGGGGGAGTGAAAAACTGTTTTTT,CSVFSVEEGGSEKLFF
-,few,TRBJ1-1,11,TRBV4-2,TGTGCCAGCAGCAAGGGTGGTGAAGCTTTCTTT,CASSKGGEAFF
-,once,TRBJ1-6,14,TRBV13,TGTGCCAGCAGCTTTGGGACCGGGCGATCACCCCTCCACTTT,CASSFGTGRSPLHF
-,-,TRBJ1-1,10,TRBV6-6,TGTGCCAGCGGGACCACTGAAGCTTTCTTT,CASGTTEAFF
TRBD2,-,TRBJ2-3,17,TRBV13,TGTGCCAGCAGCCTATGGGCGGGAGGGACCAGCACAGATACGCAGTATTTT,CASSLWAGGTSTDTQYF
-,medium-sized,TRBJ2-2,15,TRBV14,TGTGCCAGCAGCCAAGACAGGGGACGGACCGGGGAGCTGTTTTTT,CASSQDRGRTGELFF
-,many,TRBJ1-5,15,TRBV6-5,TGTGCCAGCAGTTACTCTCGACTGAGCAATCAGCCCCAGCATTTT,CASSYSRLSNQPQHF
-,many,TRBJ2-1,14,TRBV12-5,TGTGCTAGTGGTTTCGAGGGTTCCCACAATGAGCAGTTCTTC,CASGFEGSHNEQFF
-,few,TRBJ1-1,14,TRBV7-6,TGTGCCAGCAGCTTATTCAGGGACAACACTGAAGCTTTCTTT,CASSLFRDNTEAFF
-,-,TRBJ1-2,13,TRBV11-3,TGTGCCAGTAGCCTCAGAGTCAACTCTGGCTACACCTTC,CASSLRVNSGYTF
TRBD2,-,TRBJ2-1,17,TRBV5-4,TGTGCCAGCAGTGGGGGGACTAGCGGGAGCCACTACAATGAGCAGTTCTTC,CASSGGTSGSHYNEQFF
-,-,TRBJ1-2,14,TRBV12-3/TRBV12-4,TGTGCCAGCAGTAGCGCTACCCGAAACTATGGCTACACCTTC,CASSSATRNYGYTF
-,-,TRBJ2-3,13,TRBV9,TGTGCCAGCAGCTCTCGACAGGCGGCGCGGCAGTATTTT,CASSSRQAARQYF
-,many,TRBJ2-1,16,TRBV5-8,TGTGCCAGCAGCCCCCAGCGGGCAAACTTCTACAATGAGCAGTTCTTC,CASSPQRANFYNEQFF
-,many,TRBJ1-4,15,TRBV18,TGTGCCAGCTCAGTAGCGGGACCGGACCCTGGAAAACTGTTTTTT,CASSVAGPDPGKLFF
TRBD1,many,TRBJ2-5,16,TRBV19,TGTGCCAGTAGTATAGGACAGGGGGCCCTCCAAGAGACCCAGTACTTC,CASSIGQGALQETQYF
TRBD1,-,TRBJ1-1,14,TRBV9,TGTGCCAGCAGCCGTCGGGACAGGAACACTGAAGCTTTCTTT,CASSRRDRNTEAFF
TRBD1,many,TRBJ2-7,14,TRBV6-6,TGTGCCAGCAGTCCCGGGACAGGGAAGGACGAGCAGTACTTC,CASSPGTGKDEQYF
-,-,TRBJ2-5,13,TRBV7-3,TGTGCCAGCGCAACCGGCGCCCAAGAGACCCAGTACTTC,CASATGAQETQYF
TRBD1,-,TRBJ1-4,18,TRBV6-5,TGTGCCATCAGTGAGCCCAGGGGGGGGAGCACAACTAATGAAAAACTGTTTTTT,CAISEPRGGSTTNEKLFF
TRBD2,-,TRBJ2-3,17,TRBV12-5,TGTGCTAGTGGTTTGCCAACACTAGCGGGGGCGACAGATACGCAGTATTTT,CASGLPTLAGATDTQYF
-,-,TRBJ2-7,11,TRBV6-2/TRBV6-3,TGTGCCAGCAGTTACTCGGCCGAGCAGTACTTC,CASSYSAEQYF
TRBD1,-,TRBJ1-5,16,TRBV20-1,TGCAGTGCCAGAGGGAACCCAGGGGGGAGCAATCAGCCCCAGCATTTT,CSARGNPGGSNQPQHF
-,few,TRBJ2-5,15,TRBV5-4,TGTGCCAGCAGCCTCCCGGGACCAGCGTTTGAGACCCAGTACTTC,CASSLPGPAFETQYF
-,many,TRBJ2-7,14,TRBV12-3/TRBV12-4,TGTGCCAGCAGTTTACGACAGAACTCCTACGAGCAGTACTTC,CASSLRQNSYEQYF
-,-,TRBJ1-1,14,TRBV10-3,TGTGCCATCAGTTCCCGGGGGGGGGACACTGAAGCTTTCTTT,CAISSRGGDTEAFF
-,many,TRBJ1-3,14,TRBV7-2,TGTGCCAGCACCACGATGGGGGTGGGAAACACCATATATTTT,CASTTMGVGNTIYF
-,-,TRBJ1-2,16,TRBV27,TGTGCCAGCAGTTTTTGGGGGGACGGGAAAAACTATGGCTACACCTTC,CASSFWGDGKNYGYTF
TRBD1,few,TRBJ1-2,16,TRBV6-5,TGTGCCAGCAGTTACTCGACAGGGGGGGATTACTATGGCTACACCTTC,CASSYSTGGDYYGYTF
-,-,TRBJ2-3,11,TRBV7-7,TGTGCTGAAAGGGAGGCAGATACGCAGTGTTTT,CAEREADTQCF
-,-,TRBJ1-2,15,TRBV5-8,TGTGCCAGCAGCTCCTCCGGTCCCCCCTCGGATGGCTACACCTTC,CASSSSGPPSDGYTF
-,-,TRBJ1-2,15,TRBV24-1,TGTGCCACCTACCTTAAACAGGACCCCTGGGGAGGCTACACCTTC,CATYLKQDPWGGYTF
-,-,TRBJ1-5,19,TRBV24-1,-,CATLQGNLRAVLRAGHQHF
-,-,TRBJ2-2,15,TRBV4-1,TGCGCCAGCAGCCCCCTAGGGCAAAACACCGGGGAGCTGTTTTTT,CASSPLGQNTGELFF